The 21 T cell receptor beta chains presented below share a single source sample, sequenced in a study of CD8 T cells in ankylosing spondylitis. Whole-study results and caveats: There was a TCR beta motif, made of several highly homologous variants, that appeared characteristic of ankylosing spondylitis blood.

These receptors are not linked to any known antigen. Using its own MiXCR run on the 5' RACE reads, TCRdb lists one record per CDR3 protein. The repertoire consists of over 450,000 distinct CDR3 sequences, with roughly 13% occurring once and the leading ten covering 6.8%. Sequenced: blood, either unsorted or a sorted T cell fraction (not recorded which). All receptors come from a male donor with ankylosing spondylitis.

The chain couples TRBV5-1 to TRBJ1-2; 7 bases map to TRBD1. CDR1 SGHRS and CDR2 YFSETQ come from the germline V gene. V shed 2 bases, J shed 2 bases, and the junction held 6 bases outside the gene matches. CDR3 length: 15 amino acids. CDR3: CASSLMQGENYGYTF. The CDR3 region has the DNA TGCGCCAGCAGCTTAATGCAGGGGGAAAACTATGGCTACACCTTC.

In its sample, this clonotype was seen many times. The chain is built from TRBV12-3 or TRBV12-4 and TRBJ2-7, with unresolved D. This CDR3 region has 13 residues. With 5 bases removed from V and 3 bases from J, the gap between germline ends came to 11 bases. The DNA of the CDR3 is TGTGCCAGCAGTAGAAACGGCCGCTACGAGCAGTACGTC. Amino acid sequence: CASSRNGRYEQYV.

The V and J genes are TRBV27 and TRBJ2-3; 7 bases match TRBD1. Germline CDR1 MNHEY, CDR2 SMNVEV (reference sequence). The CDR3 runs 16 residues. Trimming took 2 bases from V and 2 from J; bases not matched to a gene: 7. DNA of the CDR3: TGTGCCAGCAGTTTAAAGACAGGGCCCCTCACAGATACGCAGTATTTT. This encodes CASSLKTGPLTDTQYF.

In its sample, this clonotype was seen a few times. This sequence joins TRBV29-1 and TRBJ1-2; 9 nucleotides line up with TRBD1. Germline V gene data show CDR1 as SQVTM and CDR2 as ANQGSEA. V was pared by 6 bases and J by 8 bases, with 16 bases of the junction left unmatched. The CDR3 has 15 amino acids. As DNA, the CDR3 is TGCAGCGTACATGAGCCCCTCGGGACAGGGAACGGCTACACCTTC. This codes for CSVHEPLGTGNGYTF. Filled out from reference TRBV29-1 and TRBJ1-2, the complete variable domain reads SAVISQKPSRDICQRGTSLTIQCQVDSQVTMMFWYRQQPGQSLTLIATANQGSEATYESGFVIDKFPISRPNLTFSTLTVSNMSPEDSSIYLCSVHEPLGTGNGYTFGSGTRLTVV.

This clonotype was seen at least ten times. The rearrangement joins TRBV20-1 to TRBJ1-5; D is unclear. The CDR3 is 13 amino acids. V lost 6 bases and J lost 0, with 9 bases in between. The germline V gene encodes CDR1 DFQATT and CDR2 SNEGSKA (reference sequence). The CDR3 region is CSAQRGSNQPQHF. In DNA form, the CDR3 reads TGCAGTGCCCAGCGGGGTAGCAATCAGCCCCAGCATTTT.

There are a few counts of this clonotype. The chain has TRBV5-1 and TRBJ1-5, with D unresolved. This CDR3 comprises 13 residues. V shed 4 bases and J shed 4 bases, with 9 bases lying between them. Germline V gives CDR1 SGHRS, CDR2 YFSETQ. The CDR3 sequence is CASSDGPNQPQHF. CDR3 sequence (DNA): TGCGCCAGCAGCGATGGACCAAATCAGCCCCAGCATTTT.

The chain has TRBV5-6 and TRBJ2-7, with D possibly being TRBD1 (6 bases). CDR3 size: 14 residues. Deletions cut 3 bases from V and 2 bases from J, with 12 bases between. The germline V gene has CDR1 SGHDT and CDR2 YYEEEE. The DNA of the CDR3 is TGTGCCAGCAGCTGGGGACACTCAGCCTACGAGCAGTACTTC. Protein sequence: CASSWGHSAYEQYF.

This clonotype was found a few times. The V and J genes are TRBV7-9 and TRBJ2-7, with 9 bases fitting TRBD1. CDR1 and CDR2 from the germline V gene are SEHNR and FQNEAQ (reference sequence). J was trimmed by 4 bases and V by 10 bases; bases with no gene match: 11. This CDR3 contains 14 residues. The chain's CDR3 is CATKPGQGVYEQYF. CDR3 DNA: TGTGCCACTAAACCGGGACAGGGCGTTTACGAGCAGTACTTC.

This chain links TRBV12-3 or TRBV12-4 with TRBJ2-3; 8 bases line up with TRBD2. Trimming removed 6 bases from V and 1 base from J; junction bases left unmatched: 9. The CDR3 runs to 16 residues. The CDR3 region has the DNA TGTGCCAGCAGGGCCCTAGCGGGCAGTGGCACAGATACGCAGTATTTT. Its translation is CASRALAGSGTDTQYF.

This clonotype occurred a few times. This chain joins TRBV20-1 and TRBJ2-3; possibly TRBD2 for D (5 bases). Germline V lookup: CDR1 DFQATT, CDR2 SNEGSKA (reference sequence). V was clipped by 5 bases and J by 4 bases, with 10 bases between them. The CDR3 is 12 residues long. In DNA, the CDR3 is TGCAGTGCTGTTGGAGGAGCAGATACGCAGTATTTT. Its protein is CSAVGGADTQYF.

This clonotype occurred a few times. The rearrangement links TRBV5-1 to TRBJ1-6; unclear D gene. The V end was cut by 0 bases, the J end by 7 bases, with 11 bases between. Germline V CDR1 and CDR2: SGHRS, YFSETQ. CDR3 length: 15 residues. The CDR3 bases are TGCGCCAGCAGCTTGGAGCGCCAAGGAAATTCACCCCTCCACTTT. This sequence encodes CASSLERQGNSPLHF.

This clonotype was detected only a few times. The chain employs TRBV20-1 and TRBJ2-1, with 8 bases lining up with TRBD2. The CDR3 length is 15 residues. CDR1 is DFQATT, CDR2 SNEGSKA, per germline (reference sequence). V was clipped by 5 bases and J by 8 bases; unmatched bases: 14. CDR3 protein: CSAALLAGADYEQFF. The CDR3 DNA reads TGCAGTGCTGCCCTCCTAGCGGGCGCTGACTATGAGCAGTTCTTC.

This clonotype was recorded a few times. The chain uses TRBV27 and TRBJ2-2; TRBD2 matches 7 bases. V lost 5 bases to trimming and J lost 7 bases; unmatched junction nucleotides: 13. This CDR3 has 16 amino acids. CDR1 is MNHEY, CDR2 SMNVEV, per germline (reference sequence). The CDR3 region has the DNA TGTGCCAGCAGTCTAAATGGGGGGGGATCTGGCGGGGAGCTGTTTTTT. Translating it yields CASSLNGGGSGGELFF.

The chain employs TRBV3-1 and TRBJ1-2, with a weak D call TRBD1 (5 bases). The CDR3 runs to 18 residues. Germline V gene lookup returns CDR1 LGHDT and CDR2 YNNKEL (reference sequence). Between the trimmed V and J ends, which lost 0 bases and 2 bases, there was a span of 19 bases. CDR3: CASSQDGSAGLLNYGYTF. The CDR3 DNA follows: TGTGCCAGCAGCCAAGATGGTTCGGCAGGGTTGTTGAACTATGGCTACACCTTC.

Only a few counts were recorded for this clonotype. The chain employs TRBV5-1 and TRBJ2-5, with 9 positions matching TRBD1. CDR3 length: 16 amino acids. V shed 0 bases and J 6 bases; nucleotides not matched to a gene: 9. CDR1 is SGHRS, CDR2 YFSETQ, per germline. The CDR3 reads CASSLGGTGSWQTQYF. The CDR3 coding sequence is TGCGCCAGCAGCTTGGGGGGGACAGGGTCTTGGCAGACCCAGTACTTC.

This clonotype came up a few times. The chain links TRBV29-1 to TRBJ2-2; D is unresolved. Germline V CDR1 and CDR2: SQVTM, ANQGSEA. The CDR3 has 13 residues. V was trimmed by 3 bases and J by 1 base, leaving 6 bases between them. The CDR3 DNA reads TGCAGCGTTGAGGCGGAGAACACCGGGGAGCTGTTTTTT. Translation: CSVEAENTGELFF.

This clonotype has just a few counts. The chain employs TRBV7-2 and TRBJ2-7, with D tentatively TRBD2 (6 bases). Germline-derived CDR1 and CDR2 are SGHTA and FQGNSA. The germline V and J ends were trimmed by 6 bases and 4 bases, with 16 bases remaining between them. CDR3 length: 14 residues. CDR3 protein: CASSFSWGRYEQYF. CDR3 nucleotide sequence: TGTGCCAGCAGTTTCTCCTGGGGGAGGTACGAGCAGTACTTC.

This clonotype turned up a few times. This chain connects TRBV7-2 to TRBJ1-1; 7 bases align to TRBD1. CDR1 is SGHTA, CDR2 FQGNSA, per germline. The CDR3 has 15 residues. V was clipped by 2 bases and J by 5 bases; unmatched bases: 8. The CDR3 DNA sequence: TGTGCCAGCAGCTTAAAGAGAACAGGGGAAACTGAAGCTTTCTTT. Protein sequence: CASSLKRTGETEAFF.

This clonotype was counted a few times. This chain connects TRBV12-3 or TRBV12-4 to TRBJ2-5; D possibly corresponds to TRBD1 (6 bases). There are 14 residues in the CDR3. Trimming stripped 6 bases from V and 0 bases from J, with 11 bases between. CDR3 protein: CASSGDNYQETQYF. DNA for the CDR3: TGTGCCAGCAGCGGGGACAACTACCAAGAGACCCAGTACTTC.

This chain joins TRBV11-2 and TRBJ2-7; 7 positions match TRBD1. From germline, CDR1 is SGHAT and CDR2 FQNNGV. J gave up 3 bases and V 4 bases, and 6 bases lay outside the gene matches. The CDR3 loop spans 14 amino acids. DNA of the CDR3: TGTGCCAGCAGCTCCGACAGGGTAATCTACGAGCAGTACTTC. Amino acid sequence: CASSSDRVIYEQYF.

V gene TRBV7-9 combines with J gene TRBJ2-7; D is unresolved. The V end was cut by 4 bases, the J end by 3 bases, with 10 bases between. Germline assignment: CDR1 SEHNR and CDR2 FQNEAQ (reference sequence). This CDR3 has 13 amino acids. CDR3 nucleotide sequence: TGTGCCAGCAGCTCAAAAAAATACTACGAGCAGTACGTC. Its protein is CASSSKKYYEQYV.